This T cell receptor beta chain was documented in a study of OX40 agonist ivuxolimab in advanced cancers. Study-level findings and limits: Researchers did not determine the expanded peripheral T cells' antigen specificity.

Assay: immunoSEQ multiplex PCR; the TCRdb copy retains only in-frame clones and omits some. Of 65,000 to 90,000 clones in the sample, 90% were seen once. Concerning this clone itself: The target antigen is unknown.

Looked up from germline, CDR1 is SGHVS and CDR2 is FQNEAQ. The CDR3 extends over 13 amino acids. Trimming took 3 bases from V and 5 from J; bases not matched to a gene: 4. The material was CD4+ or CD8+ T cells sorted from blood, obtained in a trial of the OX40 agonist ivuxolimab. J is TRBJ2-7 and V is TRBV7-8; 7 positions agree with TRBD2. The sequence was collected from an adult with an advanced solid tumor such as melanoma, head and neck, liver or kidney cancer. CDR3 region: CASSFRLADEQYF. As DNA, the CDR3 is TGTGCCAGCAGCTTCCGGCTAGCGGACGAGCAGTACTTC.